This entry describes one T cell receptor (beta chain). The antigen is not known. J gave up 2 bases and V 6 bases, and 8 bases lay outside the gene matches. CDR3 size: 15 residues. Germline CDR1 and CDR2: ENHRY and SYGVKD. This entry comes from a study of T cell responses to AZD1222 COVID-19 vaccine. Study-wide results and limits: Spike-specific TCR breadth rose after two AZD1222 doses, and depth rose as well.

Assay used: immunoSEQ multiplex PCR; TCRdb lists only in-frame clones, some missing. The sample includes 110,000 or so clones, around 88% of them seen just once. The sequence was collected from an adult who received the AZD1222 COVID-19 vaccine. The sequencing here drew on peripheral blood, taken 28 days after the second AZD1222 dose. This chain joins TRBV10-3 and TRBJ2-7; 9 bases match TRBD2. The CDR3 nucleotides read TGTGCCATCAGGGACCTAGCGGGACCTACCTACGAGCAGTACTTC. Amino acid sequence: CAIRDLAGPTYEQYF.